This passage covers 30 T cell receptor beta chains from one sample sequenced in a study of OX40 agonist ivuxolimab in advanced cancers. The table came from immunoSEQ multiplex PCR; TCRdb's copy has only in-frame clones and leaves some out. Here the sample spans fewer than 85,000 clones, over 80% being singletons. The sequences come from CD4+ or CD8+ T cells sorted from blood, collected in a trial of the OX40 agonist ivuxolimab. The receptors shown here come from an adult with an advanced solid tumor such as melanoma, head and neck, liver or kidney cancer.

The CDR3 DNA reads TGTGCCTGGAGCCCCCGACTCAATCAGCCCCAGCATTTT. It encodes CAWSPRLNQPQHF. The chain has TRBV30 and TRBJ1-5; D is unresolved. This CDR3 has 13 residues. The V gene's germline CDR1 is GTSNPN and CDR2 SVGIG (reference sequence). V dropped 3 bases and J dropped 3 bases, with 9 bases sitting between them.

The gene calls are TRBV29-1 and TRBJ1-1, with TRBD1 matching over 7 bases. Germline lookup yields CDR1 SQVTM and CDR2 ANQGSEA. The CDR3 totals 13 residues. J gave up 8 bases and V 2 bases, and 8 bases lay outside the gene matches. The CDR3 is CSVEHRRTGEAFF. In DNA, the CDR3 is TGCAGCGTTGAACATAGAAGGACAGGAGAAGCTTTCTTT.

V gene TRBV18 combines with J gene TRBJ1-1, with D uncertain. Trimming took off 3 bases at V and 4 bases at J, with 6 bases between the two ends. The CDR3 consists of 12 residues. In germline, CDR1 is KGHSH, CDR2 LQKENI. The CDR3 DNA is TGTGCCAGCTCACCGGGGATCACTGAAGCTTTCTTT. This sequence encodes CASSPGITEAFF.

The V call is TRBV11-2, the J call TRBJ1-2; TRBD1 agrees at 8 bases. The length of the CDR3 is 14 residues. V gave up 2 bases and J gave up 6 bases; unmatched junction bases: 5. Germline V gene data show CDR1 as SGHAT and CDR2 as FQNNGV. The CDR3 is CASSLRTGKDGYTF. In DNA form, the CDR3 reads TGTGCCAGCAGCTTAAGGACAGGGAAGGATGGCTACACCTTC. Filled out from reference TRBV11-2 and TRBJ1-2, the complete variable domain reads EAGVAQSPRYKIIEKRQSVAFWCNPISGHATLYWYQQILGQGPKLLIQFQNNGVVDDSQLPKDRFSAERLKGVDSTLKIQPAKLEDSAVYLCASSLRTGKDGYTFGSGTRLTVV.

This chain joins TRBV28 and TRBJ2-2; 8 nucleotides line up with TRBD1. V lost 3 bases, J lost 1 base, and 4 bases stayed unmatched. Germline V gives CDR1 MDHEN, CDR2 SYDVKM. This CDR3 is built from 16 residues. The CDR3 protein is CASSFRDRRNTGELFF. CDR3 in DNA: TGTGCCAGCAGTTTCCGGGACAGGAGGAACACCGGGGAGCTGTTTTTT.

The CDR3 is CASSQNKDVRETQYF. The CDR3 DNA follows: TGCGCCAGCAGCCAAAATAAAGATGTGCGAGAGACCCAGTACTTC. The chain joins TRBV4-1 to TRBJ2-5; D call uncertain. CDR1 is MGHRA and CDR2 is YSYEKL in the germline V gene. The CDR3 loop spans 15 amino acids. Trimming took off 2 bases at V and 4 bases at J, with 14 bases between the two ends.

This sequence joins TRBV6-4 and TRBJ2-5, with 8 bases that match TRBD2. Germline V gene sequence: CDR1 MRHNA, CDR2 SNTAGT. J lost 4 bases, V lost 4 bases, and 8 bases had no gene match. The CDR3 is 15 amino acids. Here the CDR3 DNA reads TGTGCCAGCAGTGGGATTAGCGGGACGGGAGAGACCCAGTACTTC. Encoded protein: CASSGISGTGETQYF.

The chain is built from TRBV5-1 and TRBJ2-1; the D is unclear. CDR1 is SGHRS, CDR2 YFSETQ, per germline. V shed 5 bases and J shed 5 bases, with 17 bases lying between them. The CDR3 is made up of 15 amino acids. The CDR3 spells CASRPGVTQDNEQFF. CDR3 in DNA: TGCGCCAGCAGACCTGGAGTGACTCAGGACAATGAGCAGTTCTTC.

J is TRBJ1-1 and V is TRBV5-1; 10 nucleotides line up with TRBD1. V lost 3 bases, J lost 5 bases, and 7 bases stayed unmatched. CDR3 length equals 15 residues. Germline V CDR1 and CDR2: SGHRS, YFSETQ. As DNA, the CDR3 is TGCGCCAGCAGCTCTACGACAGGGGGCGTTACTGAAGCTTTCTTT. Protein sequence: CASSSTTGGVTEAFF.

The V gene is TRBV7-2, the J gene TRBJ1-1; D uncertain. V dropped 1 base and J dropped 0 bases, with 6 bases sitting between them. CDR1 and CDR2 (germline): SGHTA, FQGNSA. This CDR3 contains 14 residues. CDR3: CASSLVTLNTEAFF. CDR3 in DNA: TGTGCCAGCAGCTTAGTTACTTTGAACACTGAAGCTTTCTTT.

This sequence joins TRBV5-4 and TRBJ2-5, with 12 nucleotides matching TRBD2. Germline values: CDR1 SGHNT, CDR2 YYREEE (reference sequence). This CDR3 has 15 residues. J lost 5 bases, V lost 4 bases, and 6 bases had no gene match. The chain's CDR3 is CASSLRTSGVETQYF. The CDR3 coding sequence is TGTGCCAGCAGCCTTCGGACTAGCGGGGTGGAGACCCAGTACTTC.

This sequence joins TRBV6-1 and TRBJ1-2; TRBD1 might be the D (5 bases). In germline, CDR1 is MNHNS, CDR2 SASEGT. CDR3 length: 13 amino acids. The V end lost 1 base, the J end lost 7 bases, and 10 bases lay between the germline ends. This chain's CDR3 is CASSEDMGVGYTF. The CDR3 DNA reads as TGTGCCAGCAGTGAAGATATGGGGGTTGGCTACACCTTC.

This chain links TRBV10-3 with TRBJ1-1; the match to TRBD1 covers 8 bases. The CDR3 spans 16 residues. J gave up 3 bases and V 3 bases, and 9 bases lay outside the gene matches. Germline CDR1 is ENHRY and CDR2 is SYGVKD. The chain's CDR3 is CAISESAGGGYTEAFF. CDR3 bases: TGTGCCATCAGTGAATCGGCAGGGGGCGGGTACACTGAAGCTTTCTTT.

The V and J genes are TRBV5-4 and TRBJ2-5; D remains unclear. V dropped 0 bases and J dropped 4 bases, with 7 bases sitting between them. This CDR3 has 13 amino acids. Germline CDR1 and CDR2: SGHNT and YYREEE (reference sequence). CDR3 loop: CASSLASLETQYF. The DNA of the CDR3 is TGTGCCAGCAGCTTGGCCAGTCTAGAGACCCAGTACTTC.

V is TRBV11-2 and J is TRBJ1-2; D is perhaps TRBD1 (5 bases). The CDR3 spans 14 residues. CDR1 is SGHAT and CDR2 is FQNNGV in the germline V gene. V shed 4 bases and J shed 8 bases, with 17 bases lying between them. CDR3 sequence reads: CASSSRTFPRGYTF. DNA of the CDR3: TGTGCCAGCAGCTCCCGGACATTTCCGCGGGGCTACACCTTC.

The CDR3 region is CASSLRVGYEQYF. CDR3 bases: TGTGCCAGCAGCTTAAGGGTGGGGTACGAGCAGTACTTC. The V gene is TRBV7-2, the J gene TRBJ2-7; D unresolved. Trimming pared 2 bases from V and 4 bases from J, leaving 9 bases between. The CDR3 covers 13 residues. Germline V gene lookup returns CDR1 SGHTA and CDR2 FQGNSA. The whole variable domain, filled in from reference TRBV7-2 and TRBJ2-7, reads GAGVSQSPSNKVTEKGKDVELRCDPISGHTALYWYRQSLGQGLEFLIYFQGNSAPDKSGLPSDRFSAERTGGSVSTLTIQRTQQEDSAVYLCASSLRVGYEQYFGPGTRLTVT.

The chain's CDR3 is CAWTPAGNSGNTIYF. In DNA form, the CDR3 reads TGTGCCTGGACCCCCGCAGGCAACTCTGGAAACACCATATATTTT. The V and J genes are TRBV30 and TRBJ1-3; D call uncertain. The CDR3 runs to 15 residues. Germline CDR1 is GTSNPN and CDR2 is SVGIG (reference sequence). The V and J ends lost 4 bases and 0 bases respectively, with 13 bases between them. Full variable domain (missing parts from reference TRBV30 and TRBJ1-3): SQTIHQWPATLVQPVGSPLSLECTVEGTSNPNLYWYRQAAGRGLQLLFYSVGIGQISSEVPQNLSASRPQDRQFILSSKKLLLSDSGFYLCAWTPAGNSGNTIYFGEGSWLTVV.

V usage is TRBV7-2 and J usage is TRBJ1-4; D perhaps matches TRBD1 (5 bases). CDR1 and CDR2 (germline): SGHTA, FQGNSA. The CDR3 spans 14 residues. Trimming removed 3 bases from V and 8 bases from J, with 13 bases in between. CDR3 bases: TGTGCCAGCAGCTTGCTCTGGGGCGGCGAAAAACTGTTTTTT. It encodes CASSLLWGGEKLFF.

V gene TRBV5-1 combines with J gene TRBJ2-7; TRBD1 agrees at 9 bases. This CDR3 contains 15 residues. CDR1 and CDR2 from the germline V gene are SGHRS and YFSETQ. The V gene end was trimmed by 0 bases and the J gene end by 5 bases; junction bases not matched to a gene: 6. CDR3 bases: TGCGCCAGCAGCTTGGGGGGGACAGGGTCCCACGAGCAGTACTTC. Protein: CASSLGGTGSHEQYF. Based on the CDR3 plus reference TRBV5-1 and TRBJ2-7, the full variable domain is KAGVTQTPRYLIKTRGQQVTLSCSPISGHRSVSWYQQTPGQGLQFLFEYFSETQRNKGNFPGRFSGRQFSNSRSEMNVSTLELGDSALYLCASSLGGTGSHEQYFGPGTRLTVT.

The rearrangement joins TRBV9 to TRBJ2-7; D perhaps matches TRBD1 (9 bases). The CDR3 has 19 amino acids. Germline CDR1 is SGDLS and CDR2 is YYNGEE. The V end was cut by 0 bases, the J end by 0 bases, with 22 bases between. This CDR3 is CASSVDTGGLAGPSYEQYF. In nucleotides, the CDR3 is TGTGCCAGCAGCGTAGACACAGGGGGCCTAGCGGGCCCCTCCTACGAGCAGTACTTC. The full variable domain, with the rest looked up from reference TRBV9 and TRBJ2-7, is DSGVTQTPKHLITATGQRVTLRCSPRSGDLSVYWYQQSLDQGLQFLIQYYNGEERAKGNILERFSAQQFPDLHSELNLSSLELGDSALYFCASSVDTGGLAGPSYEQYFGPGTRLTVT.

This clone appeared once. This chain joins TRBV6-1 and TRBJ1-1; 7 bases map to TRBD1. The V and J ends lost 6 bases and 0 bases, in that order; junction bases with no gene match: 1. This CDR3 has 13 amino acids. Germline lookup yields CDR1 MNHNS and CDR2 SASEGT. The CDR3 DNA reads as TGTGCCAGCAGGGGACAGATGAACACTGAAGCTTTCTTT. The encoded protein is CASRGQMNTEAFF.

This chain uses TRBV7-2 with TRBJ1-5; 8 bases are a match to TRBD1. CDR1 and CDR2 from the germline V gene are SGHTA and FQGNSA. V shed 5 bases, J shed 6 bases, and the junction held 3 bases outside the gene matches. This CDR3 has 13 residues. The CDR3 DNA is TGTGCCAGCAGCCCAGGGGGCGGTCAGCCCCAGCATTTT. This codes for CASSPGGGQPQHF.

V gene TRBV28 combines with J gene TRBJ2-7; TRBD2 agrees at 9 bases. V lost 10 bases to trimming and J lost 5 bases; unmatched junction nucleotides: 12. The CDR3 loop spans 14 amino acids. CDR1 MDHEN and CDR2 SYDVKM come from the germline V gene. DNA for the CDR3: TGTGCCACGAAGGGGGCTAGCGGGGACAACGAGCAGTACTTC. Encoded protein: CATKGASGDNEQYF.

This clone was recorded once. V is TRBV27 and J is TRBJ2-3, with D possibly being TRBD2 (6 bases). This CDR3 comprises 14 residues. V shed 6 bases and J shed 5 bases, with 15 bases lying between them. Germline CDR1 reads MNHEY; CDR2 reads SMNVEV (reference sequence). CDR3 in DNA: TGTGCCAGCAGCAGGACTAACGGGGTAGATACGCAGTATTTT. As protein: CASSRTNGVDTQYF.

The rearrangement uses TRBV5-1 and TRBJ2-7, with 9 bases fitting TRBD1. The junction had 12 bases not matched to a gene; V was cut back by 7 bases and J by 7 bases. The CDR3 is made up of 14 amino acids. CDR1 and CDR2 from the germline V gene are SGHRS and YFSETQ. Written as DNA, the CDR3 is TGCGCCAGCGACTCCGGGACAGGGCTCCGGGAGCAGTACTTC. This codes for CASDSGTGLREQYF.

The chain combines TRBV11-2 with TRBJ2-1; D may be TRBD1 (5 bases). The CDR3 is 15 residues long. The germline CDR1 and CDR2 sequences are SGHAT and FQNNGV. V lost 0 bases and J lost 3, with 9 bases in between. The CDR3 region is CASSLDGQGYNEQFF. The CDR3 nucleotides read TGTGCCAGCAGCTTAGATGGGCAGGGCTACAATGAGCAGTTCTTC.

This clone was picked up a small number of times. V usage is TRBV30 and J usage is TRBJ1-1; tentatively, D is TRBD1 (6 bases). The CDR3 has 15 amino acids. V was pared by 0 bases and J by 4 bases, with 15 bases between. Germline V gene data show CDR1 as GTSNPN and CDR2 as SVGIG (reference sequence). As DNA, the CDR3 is TGTGCCTGGAGTGTCACGGGGGGGCGGGTCACTGAAGCTTTCTTT. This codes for CAWSVTGGRVTEAFF.

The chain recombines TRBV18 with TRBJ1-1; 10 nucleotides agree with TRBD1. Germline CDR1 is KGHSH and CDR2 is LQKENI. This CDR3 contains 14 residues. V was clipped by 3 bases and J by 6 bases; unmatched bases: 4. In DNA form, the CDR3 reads TGTGCCAGCTCACCCGGGACAGGGGTTGCTGAAGCTTTCTTT. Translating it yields CASSPGTGVAEAFF.

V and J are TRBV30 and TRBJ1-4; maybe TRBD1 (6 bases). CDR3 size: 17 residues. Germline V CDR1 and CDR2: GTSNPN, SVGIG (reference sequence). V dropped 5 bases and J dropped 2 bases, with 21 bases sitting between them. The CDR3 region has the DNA TGTGCCTGGGCGGAAGGCGAGGGGGAATTGACTAATGAAAAACTGTTTTTT. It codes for CAWAEGEGELTNEKLFF.

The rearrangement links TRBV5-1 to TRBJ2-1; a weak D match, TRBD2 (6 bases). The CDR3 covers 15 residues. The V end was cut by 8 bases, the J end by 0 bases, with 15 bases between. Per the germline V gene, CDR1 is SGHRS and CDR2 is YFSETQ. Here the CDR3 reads CASQSAGNSYNEQFF. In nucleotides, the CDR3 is TGCGCCAGTCAAAGTGCGGGAAACTCCTACAATGAGCAGTTCTTC.